This TCR beta chain comes out of a study of shared clonotypes between healthy human individuals. Study at large: CD4 naive cells filled three plates per donor, CD4 memory three, CD8 naive two and CD8 memory one.

Trimming shortened V by 5 bases and J by 0 bases, and 2 bases separated the two germline ends. The germline CDR1 and CDR2 sequences are MNHEY and SMNVEV (reference sequence). The CDR3 runs to 11 residues. Under the authors' procedure: ImmunoSEQ only sent back junction sequences with no quality scores, so filtering was done differently. Only in-frame clones appear in the TCRdb table, and some are missing; sequencing was by immunoSEQ multiplex PCR. That table furnishes V, J and clone size, whereas the DNA furnished D and trimming. The sample shows roughly 2,300,000 clones, 85% to 95% of them seen only once. Splitting the CD4+ cells yielded a CD45RA+ naive subset and a CD45RA-negative memory subset. In regard to this clone: Its specificity is unknown. The identical CDR3 is also encoded by other nucleotide sequences in the sample.

General observations from the study: Rarefaction demonstrated incomplete sorted-subset sequencing despite large depth.

The receptor was derived from a man between 18 and 29 years old in good health. Some clones in this sample may be carry-over from other donors' samples. The gene calls are TRBV27 and TRBJ2-7; D not certain. Sequenced input: naive CD4+ T cells from PBMCs. Subset given: CD45RA+ positively selected. This CDR3 reads CASSPSYEQYF. The CDR3 nucleotides read TGTGCCAGCAGTCCCTCCTACGAGCAGTACTTC.